This T cell receptor (beta chain) was documented in a study of T cell repertoires in cytomegalovirus infection. Study in general: TCR beta signatures that were public indicated CMV infection and matching HLA type.

In TCRdb, the reads were re-called with MiXCR into one record per CDR3 protein. The table records around 260,000 distinct CDR3 sequences, over 20% of them present only once. The germline CDR1 and CDR2 sequences are KGHDR and SFDVKD. The CDR3 spans 15 residues. Between the trimmed V and J ends, which lost 4 bases and 7 bases, there was a span of 16 bases. On this clonotype itself: The antigen remains undetermined.

Study-level findings and limits: Summed frequency of shared TCR beta families picked out CMV carriers who also had the relevant HLA. Ex vivo responses were dominated by HLA-C-restricted CMV-specific TCR beta clonotypes.

Sequences were obtained from PBMCs. The chain joins TRBV24-1 to TRBJ2-1, with a weak D call TRBD1 (6 bases). The receptor was derived from a human donor in good health (CMV status not recorded). Some clones in this sample may be carry-over from other donors' samples. CDR3 protein: CATSDPRGKENEQFF. The CDR3 coding sequence is TGTGCCACCAGTGACCCCAGGGGAAAAGAGAATGAGCAGTTCTTC.